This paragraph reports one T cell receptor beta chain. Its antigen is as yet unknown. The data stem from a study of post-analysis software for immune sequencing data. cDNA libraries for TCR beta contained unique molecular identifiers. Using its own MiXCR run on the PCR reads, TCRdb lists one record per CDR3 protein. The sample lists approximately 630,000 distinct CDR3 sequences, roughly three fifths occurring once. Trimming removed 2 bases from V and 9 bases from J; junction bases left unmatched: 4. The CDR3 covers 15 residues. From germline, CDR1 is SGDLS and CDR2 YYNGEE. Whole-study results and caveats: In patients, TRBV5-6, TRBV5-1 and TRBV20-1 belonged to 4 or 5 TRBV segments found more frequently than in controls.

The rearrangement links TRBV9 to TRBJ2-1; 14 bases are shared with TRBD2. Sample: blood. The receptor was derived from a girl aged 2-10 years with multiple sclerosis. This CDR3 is CASSVTGTSGGEQFF. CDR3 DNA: TGTGCCAGCAGCGTGACGGGGACTAGCGGGGGTGAGCAGTTCTTC.